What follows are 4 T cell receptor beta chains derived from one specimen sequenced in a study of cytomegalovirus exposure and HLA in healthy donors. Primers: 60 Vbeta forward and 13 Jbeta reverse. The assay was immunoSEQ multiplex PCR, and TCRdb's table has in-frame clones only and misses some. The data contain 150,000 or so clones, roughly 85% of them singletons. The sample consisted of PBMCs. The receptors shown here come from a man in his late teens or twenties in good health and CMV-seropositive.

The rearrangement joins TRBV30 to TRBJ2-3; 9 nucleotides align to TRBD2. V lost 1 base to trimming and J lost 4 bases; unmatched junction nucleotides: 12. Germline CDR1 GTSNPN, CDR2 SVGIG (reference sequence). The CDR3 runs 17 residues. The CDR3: CAWSARLAVHPADTQYF. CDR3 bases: TGTGCCTGGAGTGCCAGACTAGCGGTCCACCCAGCAGATACGCAGTATTTT. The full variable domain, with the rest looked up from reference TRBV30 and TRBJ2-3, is SQTIHQWPATLVQPVGSPLSLECTVEGTSNPNLYWYRQAAGRGLQLLFYSVGIGQISSEVPQNLSASRPQDRQFILSSKKLLLSDSGFYLCAWSARLAVHPADTQYFGPGTRLTVL.

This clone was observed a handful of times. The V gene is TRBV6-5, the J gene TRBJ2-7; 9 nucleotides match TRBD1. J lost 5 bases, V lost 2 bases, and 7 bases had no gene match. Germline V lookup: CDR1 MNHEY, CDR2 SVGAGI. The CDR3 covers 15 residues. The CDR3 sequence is CASSYQPGQGNEQYF. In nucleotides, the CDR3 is TGTGCCAGCAGTTACCAACCGGGACAGGGTAACGAGCAGTACTTC.

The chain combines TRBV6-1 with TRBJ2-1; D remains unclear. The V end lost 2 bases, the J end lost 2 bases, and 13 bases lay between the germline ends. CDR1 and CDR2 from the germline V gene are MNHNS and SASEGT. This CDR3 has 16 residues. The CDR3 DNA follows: TGTGCCAGCAGTGAATGGTTCCAGATAACCTACAATGAGCAGTTCTTC. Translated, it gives CASSEWFQITYNEQFF.

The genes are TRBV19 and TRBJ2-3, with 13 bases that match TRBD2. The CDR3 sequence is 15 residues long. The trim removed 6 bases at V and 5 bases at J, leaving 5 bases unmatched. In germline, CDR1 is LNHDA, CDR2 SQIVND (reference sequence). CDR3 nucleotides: TGTGCCAGTAGACTAGCGGGGGGGCCTGGAGATACGCAGTATTTT. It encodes CASRLAGGPGDTQYF. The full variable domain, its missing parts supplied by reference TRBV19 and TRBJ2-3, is DGGITQSPKYLFRKEGQNVTLSCEQNLNHDAMYWYRQDPGQGLRLIYYSQIVNDFQKGDIAEGYSVSREKKESFPLTVTSAQKNPTAFYLCASRLAGGPGDTQYFGPGTRLTVL.